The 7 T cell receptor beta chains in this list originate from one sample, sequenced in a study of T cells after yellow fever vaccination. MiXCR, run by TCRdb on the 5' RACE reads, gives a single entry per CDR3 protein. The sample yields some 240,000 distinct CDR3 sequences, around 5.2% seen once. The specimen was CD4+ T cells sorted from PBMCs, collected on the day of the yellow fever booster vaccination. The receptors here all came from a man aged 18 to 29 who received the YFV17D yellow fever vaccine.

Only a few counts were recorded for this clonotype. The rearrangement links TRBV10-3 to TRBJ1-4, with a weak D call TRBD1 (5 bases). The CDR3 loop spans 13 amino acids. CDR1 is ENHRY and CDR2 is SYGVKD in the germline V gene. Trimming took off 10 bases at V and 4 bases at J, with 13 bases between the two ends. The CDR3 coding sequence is TGTGCCACCGTGGGGGAAAATAATGAAAAACTGTTTTTT. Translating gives CATVGENNEKLFF.

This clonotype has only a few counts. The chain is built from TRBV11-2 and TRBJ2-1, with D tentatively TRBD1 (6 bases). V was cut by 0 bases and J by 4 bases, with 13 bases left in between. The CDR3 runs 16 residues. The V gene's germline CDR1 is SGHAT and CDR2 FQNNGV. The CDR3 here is CASSLDGGQRYNEQFF. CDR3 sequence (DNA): TGTGCCAGCAGCTTAGATGGTGGACAGAGATACAATGAGCAGTTCTTC. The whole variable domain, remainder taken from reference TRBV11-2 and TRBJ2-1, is EAGVAQSPRYKIIEKRQSVAFWCNPISGHATLYWYQQILGQGPKLLIQFQNNGVVDDSQLPKDRFSAERLKGVDSTLKIQPAKLEDSAVYLCASSLDGGQRYNEQFFGPGTRLTVL.

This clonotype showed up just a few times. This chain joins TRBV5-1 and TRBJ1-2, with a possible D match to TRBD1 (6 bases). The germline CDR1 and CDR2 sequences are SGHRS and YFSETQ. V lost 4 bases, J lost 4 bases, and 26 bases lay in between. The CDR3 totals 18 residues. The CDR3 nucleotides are TGCGCCAGCAGCCGGATGGACTGGAAGGAGGGGGGCCTCTATGGCTACACCTTC. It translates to CASSRMDWKEGGLYGYTF.

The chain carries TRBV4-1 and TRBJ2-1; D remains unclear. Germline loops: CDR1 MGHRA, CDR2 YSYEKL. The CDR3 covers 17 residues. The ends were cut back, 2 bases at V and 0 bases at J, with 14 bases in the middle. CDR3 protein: CASSQPPGRDSYNEQFF. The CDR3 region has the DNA TGCGCCAGCAGCCAACCCCCTGGAAGGGACTCCTACAATGAGCAGTTCTTC.

The chain's CDR3 is CASSPGTEAGEQYF. In DNA, the CDR3 is TGTGCCAGCTCACCCGGGACAGAAGCAGGCGAGCAGTACTTC. V is TRBV18 and J is TRBJ2-7, with TRBD1 identical over 7 bases. CDR3 length: 14 amino acids. Germline CDR1 and CDR2: KGHSH and LQKENI. Germline trimming cut 3 bases from V and 6 bases from J; bases unmatched to any gene: 8.

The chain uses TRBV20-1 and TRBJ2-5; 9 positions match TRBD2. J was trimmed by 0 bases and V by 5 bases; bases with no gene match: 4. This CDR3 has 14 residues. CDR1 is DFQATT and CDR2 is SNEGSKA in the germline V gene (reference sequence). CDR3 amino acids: CSASKRGDQETQYF. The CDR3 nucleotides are TGCAGTGCTTCTAAGCGGGGGGACCAAGAGACCCAGTACTTC.

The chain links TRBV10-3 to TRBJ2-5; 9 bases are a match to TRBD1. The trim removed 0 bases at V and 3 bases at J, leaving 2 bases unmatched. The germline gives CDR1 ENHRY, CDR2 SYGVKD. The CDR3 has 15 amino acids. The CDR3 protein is CAISESDRGEETQYF. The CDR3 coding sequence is TGTGCCATCAGTGAGTCCGACAGGGGGGAAGAGACCCAGTACTTC.